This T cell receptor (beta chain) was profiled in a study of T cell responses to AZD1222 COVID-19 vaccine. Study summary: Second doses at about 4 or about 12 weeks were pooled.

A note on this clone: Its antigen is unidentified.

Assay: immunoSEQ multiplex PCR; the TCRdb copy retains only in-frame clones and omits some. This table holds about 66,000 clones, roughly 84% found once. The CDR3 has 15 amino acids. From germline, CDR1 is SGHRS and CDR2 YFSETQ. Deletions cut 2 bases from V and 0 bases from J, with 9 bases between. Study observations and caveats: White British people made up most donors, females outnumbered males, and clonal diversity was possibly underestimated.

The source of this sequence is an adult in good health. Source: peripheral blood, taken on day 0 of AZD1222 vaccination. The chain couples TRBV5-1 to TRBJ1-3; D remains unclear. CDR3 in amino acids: CASSLGAGSGNTIYF. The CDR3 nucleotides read TGCGCCAGCAGCTTAGGCGCCGGCTCTGGAAACACCATATATTTT.